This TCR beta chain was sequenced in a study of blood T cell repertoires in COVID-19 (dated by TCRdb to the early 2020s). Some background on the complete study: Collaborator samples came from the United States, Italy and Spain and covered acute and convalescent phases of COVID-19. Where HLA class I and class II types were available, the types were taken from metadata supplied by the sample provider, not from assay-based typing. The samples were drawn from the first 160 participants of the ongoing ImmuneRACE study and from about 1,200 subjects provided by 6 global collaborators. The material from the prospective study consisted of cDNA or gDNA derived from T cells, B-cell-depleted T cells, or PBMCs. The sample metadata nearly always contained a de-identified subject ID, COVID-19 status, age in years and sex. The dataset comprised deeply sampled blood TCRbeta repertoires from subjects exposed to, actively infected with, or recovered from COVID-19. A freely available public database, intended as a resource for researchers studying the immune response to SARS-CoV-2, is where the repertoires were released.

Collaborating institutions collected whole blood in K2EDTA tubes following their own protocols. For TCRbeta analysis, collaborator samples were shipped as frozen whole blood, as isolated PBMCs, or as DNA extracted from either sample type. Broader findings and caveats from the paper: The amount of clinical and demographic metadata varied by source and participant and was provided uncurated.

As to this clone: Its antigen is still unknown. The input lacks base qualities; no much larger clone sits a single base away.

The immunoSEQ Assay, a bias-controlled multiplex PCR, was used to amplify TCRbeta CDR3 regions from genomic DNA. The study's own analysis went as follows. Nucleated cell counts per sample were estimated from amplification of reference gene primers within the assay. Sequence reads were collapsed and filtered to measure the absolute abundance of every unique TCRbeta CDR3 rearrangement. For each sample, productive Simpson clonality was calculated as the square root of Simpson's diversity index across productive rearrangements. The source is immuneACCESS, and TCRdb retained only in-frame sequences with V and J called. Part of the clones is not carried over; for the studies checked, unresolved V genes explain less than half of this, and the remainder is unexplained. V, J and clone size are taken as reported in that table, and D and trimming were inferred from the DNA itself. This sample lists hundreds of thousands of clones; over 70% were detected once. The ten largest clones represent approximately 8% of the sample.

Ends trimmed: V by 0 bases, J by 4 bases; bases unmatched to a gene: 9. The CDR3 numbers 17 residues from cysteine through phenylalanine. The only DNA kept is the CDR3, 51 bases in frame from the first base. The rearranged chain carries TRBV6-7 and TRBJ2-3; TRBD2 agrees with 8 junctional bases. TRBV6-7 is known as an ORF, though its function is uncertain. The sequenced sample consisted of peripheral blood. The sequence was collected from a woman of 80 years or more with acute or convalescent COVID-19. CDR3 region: CASSYSPAGENADTQYF. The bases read TGTGCCAGCAGTTACTCTCCAGCGGGGGAGAACGCAGATACGCAGTATTTT.